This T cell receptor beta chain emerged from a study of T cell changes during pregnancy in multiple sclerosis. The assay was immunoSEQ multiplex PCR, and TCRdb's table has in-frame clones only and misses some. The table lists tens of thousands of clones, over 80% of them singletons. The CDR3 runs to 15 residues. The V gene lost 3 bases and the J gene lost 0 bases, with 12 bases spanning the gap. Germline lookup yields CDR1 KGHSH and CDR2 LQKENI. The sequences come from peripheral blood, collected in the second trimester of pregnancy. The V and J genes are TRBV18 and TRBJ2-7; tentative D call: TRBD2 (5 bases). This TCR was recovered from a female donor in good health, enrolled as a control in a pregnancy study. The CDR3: CASSPAARGSYEQYF. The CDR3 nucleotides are TGTGCCAGCTCACCTGCAGCCCGGGGCTCCTACGAGCAGTACTTC.